Listed below are T cell receptor beta chains from one sample, sequenced in a study of shared clonotypes between healthy human individuals. Here immunoSEQ multiplex PCR was the method, and the copy in TCRdb shows in-frame clones only, minus some. Here the sample spans some 2,500,000 clones, more than 85% being singletons. The sequencing sample was made of naive CD4+ T cells from PBMCs. All receptors come from a man between 18 and 29 years old in good health. Some clones in this sample may be carry-over from other donors' samples. The CDR3 runs from the conserved cysteine through the conserved F or W. D genes are given only for firm matches. Rows give clone size only sometimes, using once, few, many, or a class for an expanded clone.

V	J	size	D	DNA	CDR3
TRBV2	TRBJ1-1	-	TRBD1	TGTGCCAGCCAGGGGGACTTCAACACTGAAGCTTTCTTT	CASQGDFNTEAFF
TRBV28	TRBJ2-4	-	-	TGTGCCAGCAGTTTAACGGGCGGTACACAGGCCAAAAACATTCAGTACTTC	CASSLTGGTQAKNIQYF
TRBV7-2	TRBJ2-3	-	-	TGTGCCAGCAGCTTAGGCCAATTTACGCAGTATTTT	CASSLGQFTQYF
TRBV7-3	TRBJ2-7	-	-	TGTGCCAGCAGCTCCTCACCCCAACGAGCGCAGTACTTC	CASSSSPQRAQYF
TRBV4-1	TRBJ2-4	once	-	TGCGCCAGCAGCCACGGCCACCAGGGGGGGTCTGGCATTCAGTACTTC	CASSHGHQGGSGIQYF
TRBV27	TRBJ1-1	-	TRBD1	TGTGCCAGCAGTAAAGACAGGGGCTGGGGCATGCCTGAAGCTTTCTTT	CASSKDRGWGMPEAFF
TRBV7-3	TRBJ1-3	-	-	TGTGCCAGCAGCGAGCAGGTTGGAAACACCATATATTTT	CASSEQVGNTIYF
TRBV19	TRBJ1-5	-	TRBD1	TGTGCCAGTACCTTAGACAGGGGGCCGCATCAGCCCCAGCATTTT	CASTLDRGPHQPQHF
TRBV7-2	TRBJ1-5	-	-	TGTGCCAGCAGCCCTGAACAGGGACAGCCCCAGCATTTT	CASSPEQGQPQHF
TRBV28	TRBJ1-1	-	-	TGTGCCAGCACTGACCCTGGATTTATGAACACTGAAGCTTTCTTT	CASTDPGFMNTEAFF
TRBV7-9	TRBJ1-2	-	-	TGTGCCAGCAGCTTATGGGACGCTGACTATGGCTACACCTTC	CASSLWDADYGYTF
TRBV7-9	TRBJ2-2	few	-	TGTGCCAGCAGCGGGCGGGAGCTGTTTTTT	CASSGRELFF
TRBV5-1	TRBJ2-5	once	-	TGCGCCAGCAGCTTGGCCAGCCCCGCGGAGACCCAGTACTTC	CASSLASPAETQYF
TRBV7-9	TRBJ1-4	-	TRBD1	TGTGCCAGCAGCCCATCCGGGACAGGGGGCTCCCAACTGTTTTTT	CASSPSGTGGSQLFF
TRBV6-6	TRBJ2-3	-	TRBD1	TGTGCCAGCAGCCGGACAGGCTTCACAGATACGCAGTATTTT	CASSRTGFTDTQYF
TRBV7-3	TRBJ2-1	-	-	TGTGCCAGCAGCTTAACTCTCTCCGGAGATGAGCAGTTCTTC	CASSLTLSGDEQFF
TRBV10-3	TRBJ1-5	few	TRBD1	TGTGCCATCAGTACAGGGGCCCAGGGGGCCCAGCATTTT	CAISTGAQGAQHF
TRBV6-1	TRBJ2-2	-	TRBD1	TGTGCCAGCAGTGAATTCACCGACAGGGGGAAGAGGACCGGGGAGCTGTTTTTT	CASSEFTDRGKRTGELFF
TRBV10-1	TRBJ2-1	-	TRBD2	TGCGCCAGCAGTGAGATGGGTAGCGGGATCGACAATGAGCAGTTCTTC	CASSEMGSGIDNEQFF
TRBV6-1	TRBJ2-1	-	TRBD1	TGTGCCAGCAGTGAAGCGACAGGGGGGCCGCAGTTCTTC	CASSEATGGPQFF
TRBV7-3	TRBJ2-1	-	TRBD2	TGTGCCAGCAGCTTCCCTTCGTTGCGGGAGGTAGTCAATGAGCAGTTCTTC	CASSFPSLREVVNEQFF
TRBV18	TRBJ2-2	-	-	TGTGCCAGCTCACAAGGGCTAAACACCGGGGAGCTGTTTTTT	CASSQGLNTGELFF
TRBV6-5	TRBJ1-2	-	-	TGTGCCAGCAGTTACCGTGGGGACTACACCTTC	CASSYRGDYTF
TRBV6-4	TRBJ1-6	-	-	TGTGCCAGCAGTGCTCTGAGCGATAATTCACCCCTCCACTTT	CASSALSDNSPLHF
TRBV7-9	TRBJ1-1	-	TRBD1	TGTGCCAGCAGCTTACTAAGGGACAGGGGGCGGGATGAAGCTTTCTTT	CASSLLRDRGRDEAFF
TRBV7-9	TRBJ1-2	-	-	TGTGCCAGCAGCTTAGATGGGGGAAGTGGTGGCTACACCTTC	CASSLDGGSGGYTF
TRBV5-6	TRBJ2-3	-	-	TGTGCCAGCAGCCTCGGACCATCCACAGATACGCAGTATTTT	CASSLGPSTDTQYF
TRBV6-5	TRBJ1-2	-	-	TGTGCCAGCAGTTACTCGAGAGGGAAAGGCTACACCTTC	CASSYSRGKGYTF
TRBV30	TRBJ2-1	-	-	TGTGCCTGGAGTCTCTTTAGCGGCCCCTACAATGAGCAGTTCTTC	CAWSLFSGPYNEQFF
TRBV7-2	TRBJ2-2	-	-	TGTGCCAGCGTAGCGGTCAACACCGGGGAGCTGTTTTTT	CASVAVNTGELFF
TRBV15	TRBJ2-1	-	-	TGTGCCACCAAGTCTCGCGGAGCCTTTTACAATGAGCAGTTCTTC	CATKSRGAFYNEQFF
TRBV6-5	TRBJ2-7	-	-	TGTGCCAGCAGGCCGAAGCACGGAGCCTACGAGCAGTACTTC	CASRPKHGAYEQYF
TRBV7-3	TRBJ2-2	-	TRBD1	TGTGCCAGCAGCTTTTCGACAGGGGGCGGCGGGGAGCTGTTTTTT	CASSFSTGGGGELFF
TRBV21-1	TRBJ2-7	-	-	TGTGCCAGCAACGGGCCTAGCTCCTACGAGCAGTACTTC	CASNGPSSYEQYF
TRBV6-1	TRBJ1-1	-	-	TGTGCCAGCAGGGGGAGTGGGGGAATGAACACTGAAGCTTTCTTT	CASRGSGGMNTEAFF
TRBV11-2	TRBJ2-2	-	-	TGTGCCAGCAGCTCGACCGGGACGGTGAACACCGGGGAGCTGTTTTTT	CASSSTGTVNTGELFF
TRBV27	TRBJ1-1	-	-	TGTGCCAGCAGTGGGTTTTGGGGGCGGGACACTGAAGCTTTCTTT	CASSGFWGRDTEAFF
TRBV5-4	TRBJ1-1	-	TRBD1	TGTGCCAGCAGCCCACGGACAGGAAGTGTGAACACTGAAGCTTTCTTT	CASSPRTGSVNTEAFF
TRBV28	TRBJ1-3	-	-	TGTGCCATAACAGGGATCTCTGGAAACACCATATATTTT	CAITGISGNTIYF
TRBV13	TRBJ1-2	-	-	TGTGCCAGCAGTCACAGCATTCAGGGGAGGAGGCATGGCTACACCTTC	CASSHSIQGRRHGYTF
TRBV5-4	TRBJ1-3	-	-	TGTGCCAGCAGCTCGACTTCCAGCTCTGGAAACACCATATATTTT	CASSSTSSSGNTIYF
TRBV27	TRBJ1-3	once	TRBD1	TGTGCCAGCAGTTTATCGACGACAGGGGGGGCCATATATTTT	CASSLSTTGGAIYF
TRBV14	TRBJ1-2	-	-	TGTGCCAGCAGCCAGGGATTTGGCTATGGCTACACCTTC	CASSQGFGYGYTF
TRBV29-1	TRBJ2-3	-	-	TGCAGCGCTTCTCGAGCGGGAGATACGCAGTATTTT	CSASRAGDTQYF
TRBV5-4	TRBJ2-7	-	TRBD2	TGTGCCAGCAGCTTGGTAGCGGGAGCCTACGAGCAGTACTTC	CASSLVAGAYEQYF
TRBV7-2	TRBJ1-5	-	TRBD1	TGTGCCAGCAGTTATTTACCGGGACAGGGTCCTCAGCCCCAGCATTTT	CASSYLPGQGPQPQHF
TRBV19	TRBJ1-1	-	TRBD1	TGTGCCAGTAGTCGGGACAGGGGTGGAACTGAAGCTTTCTTT	CASSRDRGGTEAFF
TRBV19	TRBJ2-5	-	TRBD2	TGTGCCAGTAGTATTCCCGGCGGGAGGGCCCAAGAGACCCAGTACTTC	CASSIPGGRAQETQYF
TRBV2	TRBJ1-2	-	-	TGTGCCAGCAGTGAAACCAGGGCCGATGGCTACACCTTC	CASSETRADGYTF